The clone carrying this T cell receptor (beta chain) has just a few counts. The V gene's germline CDR1 is GTSNPN and CDR2 SVGIG (reference sequence). V lost 2 bases and J 8 bases, leaving 18 bases between the germline ends. This CDR3 is 15 amino acids long. This record belongs to a study of beta chain features in type 1 diabetes. Reverse transcribing all isolated RNA meant expressed TCRB transcripts were sequenced. Libraries were prepared by immunoSEQ multiplex PCR; TCRdb keeps only in-frame clonotypes and omits some of them. Of roughly 240,000 clones listed, 68% were seen once; the top ten hold about 0.05%.

The specimen was naive CD4+ T cells from blood. This clonotype was obtained from a man between 25 and 39 years old in good health. The rearrangement uses TRBV30 and TRBJ1-4; D is possibly TRBD1 (6 bases). The CDR3 protein is CAWSYIQGVKEKLFF. In nucleotides, the CDR3 is TGTGCCTGGAGTTATATACAGGGAGTTAAAGAAAAACTGTTTTTT.